One and the same sample provided the 17 T cell receptor beta chains below, sequenced in a study of T cells of healthy individuals. From the 5' RACE reads, TCRdb called clonotypes with MiXCR, one entry per CDR3 protein. This table has 53,000 or so distinct CDR3 sequences, roughly 15% appearing once. These receptors came from a human donor in good health.

This clonotype was found many times. The chain links TRBV5-6 to TRBJ2-1; D gene ambiguous. Trimming cost V 4 bases and J 4 bases, with 18 bases left between them. Germline V CDR1 and CDR2: SGHDT, YYEEEE. CDR3 size: 16 residues. As DNA, the CDR3 is TGTGCCAGCAGCCCAGAGCGAGGCCGCAGATACAATGAGCAGTTCTTC. This gives the protein CASSPERGRRYNEQFF. The full variable domain, rest sourced from reference TRBV5-6 and TRBJ2-1, is DAGVTQSPTHLIKTRGQQVTLRCSPKSGHDTVSWYQQALGQGPQFIFQYYEEEERQRGNFPDRFSGHQFPNYSSELNVNALLLGDSALYLCASSPERGRRYNEQFFGPGTRLTVL.

This clonotype was seen at least ten times. The chain employs TRBV15 and TRBJ1-1; D remains ambiguous. CDR1 and CDR2 from the germline V gene are LNHNV and YYDKDF (reference sequence). The CDR3 totals 13 residues. V lost 0 bases to trimming and J lost 10 bases, with 12 bases between them. The CDR3, as DNA: TGTGCCACCAGCAGAGATGGCGGGTGGGGAGCTTTCTTT. This codes for CATSRDGGWGAFF.

This clonotype showed up many times. The V gene is TRBV7-2, the J gene TRBJ1-6; 7 bases are a match to TRBD1. Germline V gene lookup returns CDR1 SGHTA and CDR2 FQGNSA. Trimming cost V 7 bases and J 8 bases; bases outside gene matches: 5. The CDR3 sequence is 13 residues long. The CDR3 loop reads CASKGQWDSPLHF. In DNA, the CDR3 is TGTGCCAGCAAGGGACAGTGGGATTCACCCCTCCACTTT.

This clonotype was seen repeatedly, ten times or more. The rearrangement links TRBV13 to TRBJ2-5, with D hard to call. V shed 2 bases and J shed 1 base, with 5 bases lying between them. The CDR3 runs to 13 residues. The germline V gene has CDR1 PRHDT and CDR2 FYEKMQ (reference sequence). The CDR3 region is CASSLLIQETQYF. CDR3 bases: TGTGCCAGCAGCTTACTTATCCAAGAGACCCAGTACTTC.

This clonotype has a count of ten or more. This chain joins TRBV7-9 and TRBJ2-6; perhaps TRBD2 as D (6 bases). Trimming took off 2 bases at V and 0 bases at J, with 14 bases between the two ends. From germline, CDR1 is SEHNR and CDR2 FQNEAQ (reference sequence). The length of the CDR3 is 18 residues. For the CDR3, the DNA is TGTGCCAGCAGCTTATATCGCGGGATAGGCTCTGGGGCCAACGTCCTGACTTTC. Encoded protein: CASSLYRGIGSGANVLTF.

The chain uses TRBV19 and TRBJ2-7; D is undetermined. Trimming pared 6 bases from V and 3 bases from J, leaving 6 bases between. CDR3 length: 11 residues. Germline lookup yields CDR1 LNHDA and CDR2 SQIVND (reference sequence). The CDR3 loop is CASRGSYEQYF. The CDR3 DNA reads as TGTGCCAGTAGGGGCAGCTACGAGCAGTACTTC.

This clonotype was seen at least ten times. The chain combines TRBV20-1 with TRBJ2-2; D is uncertain. The CDR3 has 11 amino acids. The germline V gene encodes CDR1 DFQATT and CDR2 SNEGSKA (reference sequence). V was clipped by 0 bases and J by 7 bases, with 3 bases between them. This CDR3 reads CSAREGGELFF. In DNA, the CDR3 is TGCAGTGCTAGAGAGGGCGGGGAGCTGTTTTTT.

The chain employs TRBV11-3 and TRBJ2-1; D might be TRBD2 (5 bases). Per the germline V gene, CDR1 is SGHNT and CDR2 is YENEEA. The ends were cut back, 5 bases at V and 4 bases at J, with 15 bases in the middle. This CDR3 has 15 amino acids. The CDR3 spells CASSLGSGLYNEQFF. The CDR3 DNA follows: TGTGCCAGCAGCCTCGGCAGCGGCCTTTACAATGAGCAGTTCTTC.

The chain is built from TRBV9 and TRBJ2-3, with 8 bases matching TRBD1. CDR3 size: 14 residues. Germline V gives CDR1 SGDLS, CDR2 YYNGEE. The ends lost 3 bases at V and 4 bases at J; junction bases unmatched: 4. CDR3 DNA sequence: TGTGCCAGCAGCGGGGGGACAGGATCAGATACGCAGTATTTT. Translating gives CASSGGTGSDTQYF.

This clonotype was picked up a small number of times. V is TRBV7-8 and J is TRBJ2-1; 8 nucleotides match TRBD2. The CDR3 contains 20 residues. Germline-derived CDR1 and CDR2 are SGHVS and FQNEAQ. J lost 5 bases, V lost 1 base, and 19 bases had no gene match. CDR3 DNA sequence: TGTGCCAGCAGCTTAGGGCCCGGGACTAGTATTGGACCCTCACACAATGAGCAGTTCTTC. Its protein is CASSLGPGTSIGPSHNEQFF.

This clonotype was recorded at least ten times. The gene calls are TRBV3-1 and TRBJ2-3; weak D call: TRBD2 (6 bases). CDR1 is LGHDT, CDR2 YNNKEL, per germline (reference sequence). The CDR3 loop spans 16 amino acids. Deletions cut 3 bases from V and 2 bases from J, with 15 bases between. Written as DNA, the CDR3 is TGTGCCAGCAGCCACAGCCAACGGGGGTTCACAGATACGCAGTATTTT. Its translation: CASSHSQRGFTDTQYF.

There are a few counts of this clonotype. The CDR3 coding sequence is TGTGCCAGCACTCCGGGACAGGGGAGCTATGGCTACACCTTC. Translated: CASTPGQGSYGYTF. The gene calls are TRBV2 and TRBJ1-2; 10 nucleotides match TRBD1. Germline CDR1 is SNHLY and CDR2 is FYNNEI. The CDR3 is 14 residues long. The trim removed 7 bases at V and 4 bases at J, leaving 6 bases unmatched.

A few counts support this clonotype. The chain combines TRBV14 with TRBJ1-1; 9 nucleotides match TRBD1. The germline CDR1 and CDR2 sequences are SGHDN and FVKESK. This CDR3 contains 16 residues. V was pared by 1 base and J by 1 base, with 4 bases of the junction left unmatched. The CDR3 loop reads CASSQGSTGGNTEAFF. The CDR3 DNA follows: TGTGCCAGCAGCCAAGGGTCGACAGGGGGGAACACTGAAGCTTTCTTT.

The chain couples TRBV14 to TRBJ2-2, with TRBD1 as a possible D gene (6 bases). CDR3 size: 17 residues. V was pared by 1 base and J by 3 bases, with 15 bases between. From germline, CDR1 is SGHDN and CDR2 FVKESK. The CDR3 nucleotides are TGTGCCAGCAGCCAAGGAGTCTACAGGGCGGACACCGGGGAGCTGTTTTTT. Amino acid sequence: CASSQGVYRADTGELFF.

Many counts were recorded for this clonotype. The rearrangement joins TRBV2 to TRBJ2-2, with TRBD1 as a possible D gene (6 bases). The CDR3 runs to 14 residues. Germline loops: CDR1 SNHLY, CDR2 FYNNEI. The ends were cut back, 10 bases at V and 2 bases at J, with 14 bases in the middle. The CDR3 here is CATKRTDNTGELFF. CDR3 DNA: TGTGCCACCAAGCGGACAGACAACACCGGGGAGCTGTTTTTT.

Ten or more counts support this clonotype. The CDR3 DNA sequence: TGTGCCAGCAGCCCCGGACAGGGACCCTACGAGCAGTACTTC. Its translation is CASSPGQGPYEQYF. The chain recombines TRBV13 with TRBJ2-7; 8 bases map to TRBD1. The CDR3 runs 14 residues. Germline V CDR1 and CDR2: PRHDT, FYEKMQ (reference sequence). J gave up 2 bases and V 5 bases, and 5 bases lay outside the gene matches.

This clonotype was seen many times. The rearrangement joins TRBV19 to TRBJ2-1; 10 bases agree with TRBD1. The CDR3 is made up of 15 amino acids. The germline V gene has CDR1 LNHDA and CDR2 SQIVND (reference sequence). J lost 8 bases, V lost 5 bases, and 9 bases had no gene match. The CDR3 sequence: CASSYDRGRYHEQFF. CDR3 nucleotides: TGTGCCAGTAGTTACGACAGGGGGCGATACCATGAGCAGTTCTTC.